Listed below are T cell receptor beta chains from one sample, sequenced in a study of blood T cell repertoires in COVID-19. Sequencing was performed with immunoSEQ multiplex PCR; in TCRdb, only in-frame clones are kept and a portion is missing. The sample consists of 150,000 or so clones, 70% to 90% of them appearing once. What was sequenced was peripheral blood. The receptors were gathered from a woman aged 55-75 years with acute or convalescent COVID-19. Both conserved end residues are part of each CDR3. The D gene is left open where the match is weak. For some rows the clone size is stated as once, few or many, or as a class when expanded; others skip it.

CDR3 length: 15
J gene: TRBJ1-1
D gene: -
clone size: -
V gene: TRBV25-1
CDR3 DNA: TGTGCCAGCAGTGAATATATTCAGGGTGGGGCTGAAGCTTTCTTT
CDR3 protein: CASSEYIQGGAEAFF

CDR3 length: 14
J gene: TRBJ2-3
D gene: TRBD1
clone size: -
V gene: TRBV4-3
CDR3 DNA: TGCGCCAGCAGCCCAGGGGGCGCGGGGGATACGCAGTATTTT
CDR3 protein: CASSPGGAGDTQYF

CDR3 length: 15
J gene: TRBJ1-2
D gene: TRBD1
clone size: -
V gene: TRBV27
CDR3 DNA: TGTGCCAGCATAGGGCTCGGACAGGGGAACTATGGCTACACCTTC
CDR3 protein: CASIGLGQGNYGYTF

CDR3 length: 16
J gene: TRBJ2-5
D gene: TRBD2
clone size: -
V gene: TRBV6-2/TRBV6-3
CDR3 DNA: TGTGCCAGCAGTTGGGGACTAGCGGGGGGGCAAGAGACCCAGTACTTC
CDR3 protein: CASSWGLAGGQETQYF

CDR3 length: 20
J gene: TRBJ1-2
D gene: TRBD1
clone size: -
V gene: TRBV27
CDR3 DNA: TGTGCCAGGATTGACAGGGGCCAAGGGGCGGGGCCCGATTTCGGAAATGGCTACACCTTC
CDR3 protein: CARIDRGQGAGPDFGNGYTF

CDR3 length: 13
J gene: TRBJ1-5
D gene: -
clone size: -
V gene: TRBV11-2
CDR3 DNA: TGTGCCAGCAGTTCGGACAGAAATCAGCCCCAGCATTTT
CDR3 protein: CASSSDRNQPQHF

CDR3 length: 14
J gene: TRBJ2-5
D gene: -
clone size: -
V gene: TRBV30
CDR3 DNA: TGTGCCTGGAGTGGGGTAGCGTCGGGGGAGACCCAGTACTTC
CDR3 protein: CAWSGVASGETQYF

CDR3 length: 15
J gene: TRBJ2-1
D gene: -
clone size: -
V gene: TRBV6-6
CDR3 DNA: TGTGCCAGCAGTCGTCCCGACAGGAGTAACAATGAGCAGTTCTTC
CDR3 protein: CASSRPDRSNNEQFF

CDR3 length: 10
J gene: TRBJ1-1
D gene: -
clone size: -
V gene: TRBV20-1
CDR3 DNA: TGCAGTGCTAAGCGGGAAGGAGCTTTCTTT
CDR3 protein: CSAKREGAFF

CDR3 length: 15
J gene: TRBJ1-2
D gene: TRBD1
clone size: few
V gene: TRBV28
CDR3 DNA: TGTGCCAGCAGTTTACGGACAGGGCCTAACTATGGCTACACCTTC
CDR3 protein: CASSLRTGPNYGYTF

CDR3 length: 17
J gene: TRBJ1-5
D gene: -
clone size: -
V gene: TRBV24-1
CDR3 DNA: TGTGCCACCAGTGAAGAGGACACTACGAGTCCTAAACAGCCCCAGCATTTT
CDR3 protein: CATSEEDTTSPKQPQHF